Listed here are 24 T cell receptor beta chains from one sample, sequenced in a study of blood T cell repertoires in COVID-19. Clones were read by immunoSEQ multiplex PCR, and TCRdb kept only the in-frame ones, dropping some. The table lists roughly 230,000 clones, approximately 84% of them singletons. The sequencing input was peripheral blood. The receptors shown here come from a woman of 80 years or more with acute or convalescent COVID-19.

The chain combines TRBV6-5 with TRBJ2-5; D gene ambiguous. The V end lost 5 bases, the J end lost 1 base, and 14 bases lay between the germline ends. The CDR3 totals 15 residues. Germline CDR1 and CDR2: MNHEY and SVGAGI. The CDR3 is CASSPNFGFQETQYF. The CDR3 DNA sequence: TGTGCCAGCAGTCCCAACTTCGGTTTCCAAGAGACCCAGTACTTC.

V usage is TRBV7-9 and J usage is TRBJ1-5; 9 bases are a match to TRBD1. The CDR3 is 14 amino acids. Germline assignment: CDR1 SEHNR and CDR2 FQNEAQ (reference sequence). J lost 7 bases, V lost 5 bases, and 6 bases had no gene match. CDR3 coding DNA: TGTGCCAGCAGCCCTGTGACAGGGGGGCAGCCCCAGCATTTT. Protein product: CASSPVTGGQPQHF. The full variable domain, its missing parts supplied by reference TRBV7-9 and TRBJ1-5, is DTGVSQNPRHKITKRGQNVTFRCDPISEHNRLYWYRQTLGQGPEFLTYFQNEAQLEKSRLLSDRFSAERPKGSFSTLEIQRTEQGDSAMYLCASSPVTGGQPQHFGDGTRLSIL.

V is TRBV18 and J is TRBJ2-1; 9 nucleotides match TRBD2. The CDR3 length is 14 residues. With 5 bases clipped from V and 8 bases from J, the junction kept 7 bases outside the gene matches. Germline loops: CDR1 KGHSH, CDR2 LQKENI. DNA for the CDR3: TGTGCCAGCTCAAAAGCGGGGGGAATCTATGAGCAGTTCTTC. This gives the protein CASSKAGGIYEQFF.

V usage is TRBV11-2 and J usage is TRBJ1-5; D unclear. Germline lookup yields CDR1 SGHAT and CDR2 FQNNGV. The CDR3 runs to 16 residues. The V end lost 5 bases, the J end lost 1 base, and 15 bases lay between the germline ends. This chain's CDR3 is CASSPAGIRSNQPQHF. The CDR3 DNA is TGTGCCAGCAGCCCAGCGGGGATAAGAAGCAATCAGCCCCAGCATTTT.

The chain has TRBV4-1 and TRBJ1-2, with D perhaps matching TRBD1 (6 bases). Per the germline V gene, CDR1 is MGHRA and CDR2 is YSYEKL. Trimming stripped 4 bases from V and 0 bases from J, with 15 bases between. CDR3 length equals 16 residues. CDR3 amino acids: CASSPGAATSNYGYTF. The CDR3 DNA reads TGCGCCAGCAGCCCAGGGGCCGCGACTTCTAACTATGGCTACACCTTC.

This clone was picked up one time. This rearrangement joins TRBV7-9 to TRBJ2-3, with D tentatively TRBD2 (7 bases). Germline CDR1 is SEHNR and CDR2 is FQNEAQ (reference sequence). The V end was cut by 5 bases, the J end by 6 bases, with 15 bases between. The CDR3 is made up of 14 amino acids. The CDR3 protein is CASSLGGARDTQYF. CDR3 in DNA: TGTGCCAGCAGCCTGGGGGGGGCACGGGATACGCAGTATTTT.

This clone was seen only a few times. V gene TRBV6-5 combines with J gene TRBJ1-5, with D possibly being TRBD1 (5 bases). CDR3 length: 16 residues. Germline assignment: CDR1 MNHEY and CDR2 SVGAGI. Trimming shortened V by 4 bases and J by 2 bases, and 15 bases separated the two germline ends. CDR3 region: CASSSAGTGGNQPQHF. For the CDR3, the DNA is TGTGCCAGCAGTTCGGCCGGGACGGGAGGCAATCAGCCCCAGCATTTT.

The CDR3 sequence: CASSGTGGNGYTF. The CDR3 coding sequence is TGCGCCAGCAGTGGGACAGGGGGAAATGGCTACACCTTC. The chain has TRBV10-1 and TRBJ1-2; 10 bases are a match to TRBD1. Germline CDR1 is WNHNN and CDR2 is SYGVQD (reference sequence). V trimming: 4 bases; J trimming: 6 bases; junction bases outside the gene matches: 2. This CDR3 is built from 13 residues.

The V call is TRBV2, the J call TRBJ1-5, with no clear D. V was trimmed by 3 bases and J by 0 bases, leaving 30 bases between them. The CDR3 consists of 22 residues. The germline gives CDR1 SNHLY, CDR2 FYNNEI. The CDR3 here is CASSEQAVRGWAGENSNQPQHF. The CDR3, as DNA: TGTGCCAGCAGTGAGCAGGCCGTACGGGGTTGGGCGGGCGAGAATAGCAATCAGCCCCAGCATTTT.

This chain uses TRBV19 with TRBJ2-5; maybe TRBD2 (6 bases). Trimming removed 6 bases from V and 4 bases from J, with 12 bases in between. CDR1 is LNHDA and CDR2 is SQIVND in the germline V gene (reference sequence). CDR3 size: 13 residues. CDR3 sequence (DNA): TGTGCCAGTAGCGGGGGAGAGCGAGAGACCCAGTACTTC. Protein sequence: CASSGGERETQYF.

The chain carries TRBV5-4 and TRBJ2-7; 10 bases are a match to TRBD2. Germline V CDR1 and CDR2: SGHNT, YYREEE (reference sequence). The CDR3 totals 16 residues. J was trimmed by 5 bases and V by 0 bases; bases with no gene match: 8. This chain's CDR3 is CASSLVTSGNWNEQYF. CDR3 bases: TGTGCCAGCAGCTTGGTAACTAGCGGGAACTGGAACGAGCAGTACTTC.

The chain links TRBV6-1 to TRBJ1-2, with a possible D match to TRBD1 (6 bases). CDR3 length: 13 amino acids. Deletions cut 1 base from V and 6 bases from J, with 9 bases between. The germline V gene encodes CDR1 MNHNS and CDR2 SASEGT. CDR3 loop: CASSEVGAHGYTF. DNA for the CDR3: TGTGCCAGCAGTGAAGTGGGGGCGCATGGCTACACCTTC.

This CDR3 is CASRAGTSGVTGELFF. The DNA for the CDR3 is TGTGCCAGCAGGGCCGGGACTAGCGGAGTGACCGGGGAGCTGTTTTTT. V is TRBV5-4 and J is TRBJ2-2, with 11 bases that match TRBD2. Germline V gene sequence: CDR1 SGHNT, CDR2 YYREEE (reference sequence). The CDR3 is 16 amino acids. After removal of 5 bases from V and 5 bases from J, the junction contained 8 bases not matched to a gene.

The rearrangement uses TRBV15 and TRBJ2-1; 12 bases fit TRBD2. The CDR3 length is 15 residues. Germline V gene sequence: CDR1 LNHNV, CDR2 YYDKDF (reference sequence). V shed 4 bases, J shed 6 bases, and the junction held 4 bases outside the gene matches. Written as DNA, the CDR3 is TGTGCCACCAGCAAGACTAGCGGGAGAGGCAATGAGCAGTTCTTC. It yields the protein CATSKTSGRGNEQFF.

This clone came up many times. This sequence joins TRBV18 and TRBJ1-2; D unresolved. There are 14 residues in the CDR3. The V gene's germline CDR1 is KGHSH and CDR2 LQKENI. V gave up 2 bases and J gave up 0 bases, with 7 bases separating them. The DNA of the CDR3 is TGTGCCAGCTCACCAGAACTGTCTAACTATGGCTACACCTTC. It codes for CASSPELSNYGYTF.

With respect to this clone: Other DNA sequences from this sample encode an identical CDR3 as well. The gene calls are TRBV5-1 and TRBJ2-3; D unresolved. The CDR3 runs to 13 residues. V lost 0 bases, J lost 4 bases, and 6 bases lay in between. Per germline, CDR1 SGHRS and CDR2 YFSETQ. This CDR3 is CASSLAAADTQYF. CDR3 DNA sequence: TGCGCCAGCAGCTTGGCGGCGGCAGATACGCAGTATTTT.

CDR3 DNA: TGTGCCAGCAGTGACTCATTAGCGGGAGGGCCGTCAAGCTCCTACGAGCAGTACTTC. This sequence encodes CASSDSLAGGPSSSYEQYF. The rearrangement uses TRBV6-4 and TRBJ2-7; 11 bases agree with TRBD2. With V trimmed by 0 bases and J by 0 bases, 10 bases remained unmatched. The CDR3 sequence is 19 residues long. CDR1 is MRHNA and CDR2 is SNTAGT in the germline V gene.

This chain links TRBV2 with TRBJ1-2; 9 bases align to TRBD1. Germline CDR1 is SNHLY and CDR2 is FYNNEI. This CDR3 comprises 15 residues. The junction had 13 bases not matched to a gene; V was cut back by 6 bases and J by 8 bases. CDR3 DNA: TGTGCCAGCAGGGACGCCGGGACAGGGTCTTGGGGCTACACCTTC. Encoded protein: CASRDAGTGSWGYTF.

This clone has only one observation. This chain joins TRBV5-1 and TRBJ2-2, with D uncertain. V was trimmed by 1 base and J by 3 bases, leaving 10 bases between them. From germline, CDR1 is SGHRS and CDR2 YFSETQ. CDR3 length: 15 residues. The CDR3, as DNA: TGCGCCAGCAGCTTGAAGTCCCCGGACACCGGGGAGCTGTTTTTT. It yields the protein CASSLKSPDTGELFF.

This clone has a single count. The CDR3: CASSNGQGASGNTIYF. CDR3 DNA: TGCGCCAGCAGCAACGGACAGGGGGCCTCTGGAAACACCATATATTTT. This rearrangement joins TRBV5-1 to TRBJ1-3; 11 nucleotides match TRBD1. CDR1 is SGHRS and CDR2 is YFSETQ in the germline V gene. V lost 4 bases to trimming and J lost 0 bases; unmatched junction nucleotides: 3. The length of the CDR3 is 16 residues.

V and J are TRBV3-1 (or the pseudogene TRBV3-2) and TRBJ1-1, with D uncertain. The CDR3 sequence is 13 residues long. The V gene's germline CDR1 is LGHDT and CDR2 YNNKEL (reference sequence). V was pared by 2 bases and J by 1 base, with 5 bases between. The CDR3 spells CASSQMANTEAFF. The CDR3 DNA is TGTGCCAGCAGCCAAATGGCGAACACTGAAGCTTTCTTT.

The chain joins TRBV10-1 to TRBJ2-5, with D perhaps matching TRBD2 (6 bases). The germline V gene has CDR1 WNHNN and CDR2 SYGVQD (reference sequence). The CDR3 is 13 amino acids. Trimming pared 7 bases from V and 4 bases from J, leaving 13 bases between. CDR3 coding DNA: TGCGCCAGCATCCCTAGCGACACAGAGACCCAGTACTTC. Protein: CASIPSDTETQYF.

This clone was seen a few times. This rearrangement joins TRBV18 to TRBJ1-1; the match to TRBD1 covers 8 bases. V was pared by 3 bases and J by 2 bases, with 5 bases of the junction left unmatched. Germline V gives CDR1 KGHSH, CDR2 LQKENI. The CDR3 consists of 15 residues. CDR3: CASSPFGQGNTEAFF. The CDR3 DNA follows: TGTGCCAGCTCACCCTTCGGACAGGGCAACACTGAAGCTTTCTTT.

This clone was detected once. The chain combines TRBV6-2 or TRBV6-3 with TRBJ2-2; D might be TRBD2 (6 bases). Germline assignment: CDR1 MNHEY and CDR2 SVGEGT. The CDR3 is made up of 16 amino acids. Trimming shortened V by 2 bases and J by 4 bases, and 14 bases separated the two germline ends. The CDR3 nucleotides are TGTGCCAGCAGTTACCTCAGGAGGGGACCCACCGGGGAGCTGTTTTTT. Its translation is CASSYLRRGPTGELFF.